The source of this TCR beta chain is a study of early T cells in non-severe SARS-CoV-2 infection. Whole-study findings and limits: Reliance on VDJdb matching favored anti-spike CD8 responses; private and CD4 specificities were missed.

The library protocol tagged individual cDNA molecules with unique molecular identifiers. MiXCR, run by TCRdb on the 5' RACE reads, gives a single entry per CDR3 protein. This table has 95,000 to 120,000 distinct CDR3 sequences, around an eighth appearing once. Comments on this clonotype: Its antigen is not known.

Looked up from germline, CDR1 is DFQATT and CDR2 is SNEGSKA (reference sequence). The CDR3 runs to 16 residues. V trimming: 4 bases; J trimming: 1 base; junction bases outside the gene matches: 11. The receptor was isolated from an adult who was a healthcare worker with PCR-confirmed SARS-CoV-2 infection or an uninfected control (not recorded which). This chain joins TRBV20-1 and TRBJ1-1, with 8 bases lining up with TRBD1. The sequenced material came from whole blood. CDR3 DNA: TGCAGTGCTATCGGGACAGGCCTACGAAAGAACACTGAAGCTTTCTTT. It translates to CSAIGTGLRKNTEAFF.